The sequence of this T cell receptor (beta chain) was determined in a study of T-cell memory formation after mild COVID-19. Whole-study findings and limits: Pre-infection memory harbored some responding clones, suggesting cross-reactive memory joined. Confirmation of SARS-CoV-2 specificity was lacking for second-wave clones peaking day 37. Clones that shrank (day 15 to 85) were balanced CD4/CD8, whereas later expanders leaned CD4+.

The V gene end was trimmed by 2 bases and the J gene end by 5 bases; junction bases not matched to a gene: 5. From germline, CDR1 is SGHDN and CDR2 FVKESK. The CDR3 has 16 amino acids. It was 5'RACE with constant-segment primers that produced the TCR alpha and TCR beta cDNA libraries, which carried sample barcodes and UMIs. TCRdb used MiXCR to reprocess the 5' RACE reads, holding one entry per CDR3 protein. The data show some 410,000 distinct CDR3 sequences, more than 20% seen once. The table lists this clonotype with a few counts. Its antigen is unidentified. Material for sequencing was PBMCs or a T cell subset sorted from them (not recorded which). This chain links TRBV14 with TRBJ2-7; 14 nucleotides align to TRBD2. This TCR came from an adult woman who had mild COVID-19 (a few samples of this study predate the infection). Cell type and time point are not known. In DNA, the CDR3 is TGTGCCAGCAGCCAACCGGGACTAGCGGGAGTCGACGAGCAGTACTTC. Translated, it gives CASSQPGLAGVDEQYF. Full variable domain (outside the CDR3, taken from reference TRBV14 and TRBJ2-7): EAGVTQFPSHSVIEKGQTVTLRCDPISGHDNLYWYRRVMGKEIKFLLHFVKESKQDESGMPNNRFLAERTGGTYSTLKVQPAELEDSGVYFCASSQPGLAGVDEQYFGPGTRLTVT.